These 29 T cell receptor beta chains came from one sample sequenced in a study of cytomegalovirus exposure and HLA in healthy donors. The PCR had 60 Vbeta and 13 Jbeta primers. Sequencing was performed with immunoSEQ multiplex PCR; in TCRdb, only in-frame clones are kept and a portion is missing. The sample holds under 200,000 clones, approximately 77% seen once. Sequenced material: PBMCs. These receptors were obtained from a man aged 45-60 years in good health and CMV-seropositive.

V gene TRBV15 combines with J gene TRBJ1-1, with 7 bases aligning to TRBD1. This CDR3 has 13 amino acids. Trimming took 8 bases from V and 4 from J; bases not matched to a gene: 7. CDR1 and CDR2 (germline): LNHNV, YYDKDF (reference sequence). This CDR3 is CATAAAGGTEAFF. The CDR3 coding sequence is TGTGCCACCGCGGCGGCAGGGGGCACTGAAGCTTTCTTT.

This chain joins TRBV19 and TRBJ1-5, with D possibly being TRBD1 (5 bases). Per germline, CDR1 LNHDA and CDR2 SQIVND (reference sequence). This CDR3 is built from 16 residues. The ends were cut back, 6 bases at V and 4 bases at J, with 19 bases in the middle. This CDR3 is CASRPQVGGGNQPQHF. The CDR3 bases are TGTGCCAGTAGGCCCCAGGTGGGGGGGGGAAATCAGCCCCAGCATTTT.

V is TRBV4-3 and J is TRBJ1-6, with D possibly TRBD1 on 6 matching bases. The CDR3 totals 15 residues. Per the germline V gene, CDR1 is LGHNA and CDR2 is YSLEER. V was pared by 0 bases and J by 9 bases, with 12 bases between. The CDR3, as DNA: TGCGCCAGCAGCCAAGAACAGGGAAGTAGTTCACCCCTCCACTTT. Its translation is CASSQEQGSSSPLHF.

V and J are TRBV19 and TRBJ2-1; D perhaps matches TRBD2 (7 bases). Germline V gene lookup returns CDR1 LNHDA and CDR2 SQIVND (reference sequence). The CDR3 is 13 residues long. Written as DNA, the CDR3 is TGTGGGGTCGGGGGGCCCTCCTACAATGAGCAGTTCTTC. Amino acid sequence: CGVGGPSYNEQFF.

The V call is TRBV27, the J call TRBJ1-3; 9 nucleotides line up with TRBD1. V lost 5 bases, J lost 0 bases, and 8 bases stayed unmatched. Per germline, CDR1 MNHEY and CDR2 SMNVEV (reference sequence). The CDR3 extends over 17 amino acids. The DNA for the CDR3 is TGTGCCAGCAGTAGGGGGACAGGGCCGCTCTCTGGAAACACCATATATTTT. It translates to CASSRGTGPLSGNTIYF.

This clone has just a few counts. The chain joins TRBV5-4 to TRBJ1-1; possibly TRBD1 for D (5 bases). V was cut by 0 bases and J by 9 bases, with 15 bases left in between. Germline CDR1 SGHNT, CDR2 YYREEE (reference sequence). The CDR3 contains 14 residues. This CDR3 reads CASSLAGLSVKAFF. The CDR3 DNA reads as TGTGCCAGCAGCTTGGCAGGGCTTTCGGTCAAAGCTTTCTTT.

This clone was seen a few times. This rearrangement joins TRBV6-5 to TRBJ2-5; 8 nucleotides align to TRBD2. The germline V gene has CDR1 MNHEY and CDR2 SVGAGI. After removal of 6 bases from V and 4 bases from J, the junction contained 4 bases not matched to a gene. The CDR3 sequence is 13 residues long. CDR3 loop: CASRTAGGETQYF. The CDR3 nucleotides read TGTGCCAGCAGAACCGCGGGGGGAGAGACCCAGTACTTC.

The gene calls are TRBV7-8 and TRBJ1-1; no reliable D call. This CDR3 is built from 15 residues. Germline V CDR1 and CDR2: SGHVS, FQNEAQ. Trimming shortened V by 1 base and J by 2 bases, and 11 bases separated the two germline ends. The CDR3 nucleotides read TGTGCCAGCAGCTTAGTCGGACGGACTAACACTGAAGCTTTCTTT. Protein product: CASSLVGRTNTEAFF.

The chain combines TRBV15 with TRBJ1-5, with D possibly TRBD1 on 6 matching bases. The CDR3 contains 16 residues. Trimming shortened V by 4 bases and J by 2 bases, and 15 bases separated the two germline ends. Germline-derived CDR1 and CDR2 are LNHNV and YYDKDF (reference sequence). The CDR3 DNA sequence: TGTGCCACCAGCACAGTGGACAGAGGAGGCAATCAGCCCCAGCATTTT. It is translated as CATSTVDRGGNQPQHF.

This clone has a handful of counts. V is TRBV7-8 and J is TRBJ2-7; 11 bases are a match to TRBD1. The ends lost 8 bases at V and 3 bases at J; junction bases unmatched: 6. The germline CDR1 and CDR2 sequences are SGHVS and FQNEAQ. The CDR3 is made up of 14 amino acids. CDR3 sequence reads: CASSPDRGHYEQYF. For the CDR3, the DNA is TGTGCCAGCTCCCCGGACAGGGGGCACTACGAGCAGTACTTC.

Concerning this clone itself: Other DNA sequences in the same sample also yield this CDR3. The gene calls are TRBV7-2 and TRBJ1-2; unclear D gene. V lost 6 bases and J 2 bases, leaving 4 bases between the germline ends. The CDR3 is 11 amino acids. CDR1 is SGHTA, CDR2 FQGNSA, per germline. CDR3 nucleotide sequence: TGTGCCAGCAGTCTCAACTATGGCTACACCTTC. Its protein product is CASSLNYGYTF.

The chain couples TRBV11-2 to TRBJ2-1; D unclear. Trimming took 0 bases from V and 3 from J, leaving 3 bases between them. The CDR3 length is 13 residues. Germline CDR1 is SGHAT and CDR2 is FQNNGV. The CDR3 here is CASSLDSYNEQFF. The CDR3, as DNA: TGTGCCAGCAGCTTAGACAGCTACAATGAGCAGTTCTTC.

The V call is TRBV5-1, the J call TRBJ2-3; 11 bases fit TRBD2. This CDR3 contains 17 residues. Germline CDR1 is SGHRS and CDR2 is YFSETQ. The ends lost 0 bases at V and 2 bases at J; junction bases unmatched: 5. CDR3 region: CASSLAGTSGITDTQYF. As DNA, the CDR3 is TGCGCCAGCAGCTTGGCGGGGACTAGCGGAATCACAGATACGCAGTATTTT.

Concerning this clone: Additional DNA sequences in this sample encode the identical CDR3. V is TRBV28 and J is TRBJ1-1; D gene unclear. CDR3 length: 13 residues. Trimming removed 3 bases at V and 1 base at J, with 6 bases between. The germline CDR1 and CDR2 sequences are MDHEN and SYDVKM. The CDR3: CASSFRRNTEAFF. The CDR3 bases are TGTGCCAGCAGTTTTAGGAGGAACACTGAAGCTTTCTTT. The variable domain in full, with the rest retrieved from reference TRBV28 and TRBJ1-1, is DVKVTQSSRYLVKRTGEKVFLECVQDMDHENMFWYRQDPGLGLRLIYFSYDVKMKEKGDIPEGYSVSREKKERFSLILESASTNQTSMYLCASSFRRNTEAFFGQGTRLTVV.

The gene calls are TRBV27 and TRBJ2-1, with D possibly being TRBD1 (7 bases). Per germline, CDR1 MNHEY and CDR2 SMNVEV (reference sequence). The CDR3 extends over 16 amino acids. The V end was cut by 5 bases, the J end by 0 bases, with 14 bases between. The CDR3 DNA follows: TGTGCCAGCAGTCCCCGACAGGGAGGCTCCTACAATGAGCAGTTCTTC. This translates into CASSPRQGGSYNEQFF.

This rearrangement joins TRBV4-3 to TRBJ1-2, with D possibly matching TRBD1 (6 bases). This CDR3 has 13 amino acids. The ends were cut back, 1 base at V and 8 bases at J, with 11 bases in the middle. Per the germline V gene, CDR1 is LGHNA and CDR2 is YSLEER. The DNA of the CDR3 is TGCGCCAGCAGCCAAGGCAGGGGAGGGGGCTACACCTTC. This sequence encodes CASSQGRGGGYTF.

This clone showed up just once. Written as DNA, the CDR3 is TGTGCCAGCTCACCCCTCCGGGACAGGGACACCGGGGAGCTGTTTTTT. Translation gives CASSPLRDRDTGELFF. The chain uses TRBV18 and TRBJ2-2; 9 bases match TRBD1. V was pared by 3 bases and J by 3 bases, with 5 bases of the junction left unmatched. This CDR3 comprises 16 residues. The germline V gene encodes CDR1 KGHSH and CDR2 LQKENI.

The chain carries TRBV7-6 and TRBJ1-5; 9 positions agree with TRBD1. Germline loops: CDR1 SGHVS, CDR2 FNYEAQ. Trimming at V came to 5 bases and at J to 5 bases, leaving 4 bases not matched to a gene. This CDR3 comprises 14 residues. The CDR3 spells CASSPGTGYQPQHF. In DNA form, the CDR3 reads TGTGCCAGCAGCCCCGGGACAGGGTATCAGCCCCAGCATTTT.

The chain couples TRBV29-1 to TRBJ2-7; the match to TRBD1 covers 7 bases. The CDR3 runs to 13 residues. Germline CDR1 and CDR2: SQVTM and ANQGSEA. Trimming at V came to 7 bases and at J to 1 base, leaving 7 bases not matched to a gene. The CDR3 spells CSATRTGSYEQYF. The CDR3 nucleotides read TGCAGCGCAACCAGGACAGGTTCCTACGAGCAGTACTTC.

The rearrangement links TRBV28 to TRBJ1-5, with TRBD1 as a possible D gene (6 bases). Trimming removed 6 bases from V and 3 bases from J, with 12 bases in between. The CDR3 length is 14 residues. CDR1 and CDR2 from the germline V gene are MDHEN and SYDVKM. The DNA for the CDR3 is TGTGCCAGCAGATTAAGACAGGTCAATCAGCCCCAGCATTTT. Protein product: CASRLRQVNQPQHF.

The V and J genes are TRBV7-8 and TRBJ1-4; TRBD1 might be the D (5 bases). Between the trimmed V and J ends, which lost 4 bases and 10 bases, there was a span of 13 bases. The CDR3 is 13 residues long. Germline V gene sequence: CDR1 SGHVS, CDR2 FQNEAQ. CDR3 residues: CASSYTVRGKLFF. The CDR3 DNA follows: TGTGCCAGCAGCTACACGGTTAGGGGAAAACTGTTTTTT.

This clone has only a few counts. The chain carries TRBV27 and TRBJ2-2; TRBD1 aligns across 10 bases. Germline CDR1 MNHEY, CDR2 SMNVEV (reference sequence). CDR3 size: 15 residues. Unmatched junction bases numbered 5, after V lost 3 bases and J lost 7 bases. The CDR3 loop is CASSLGTGEIGELFF. CDR3 DNA sequence: TGTGCCAGCAGTTTGGGGACAGGGGAGATCGGGGAGCTGTTTTTT.

V gene TRBV6-6 combines with J gene TRBJ2-2; D is possibly TRBD1 (5 bases). V lost 8 bases to trimming and J lost 1 base, with 14 bases between them. Germline CDR1 MNHNY, CDR2 SVGAGI (reference sequence). The CDR3 extends over 15 amino acids. CDR3 DNA sequence: TGTGCCAGCGGCACAGGCTCCATGAACACCGGGGAGCTGTTTTTT. It codes for CASGTGSMNTGELFF.

V is TRBV15 and J is TRBJ1-6, with a tentative D call TRBD1 (5 bases). The ends were cut back, 0 bases at V and 5 bases at J, with 8 bases in the middle. Germline lookup yields CDR1 LNHNV and CDR2 YYDKDF (reference sequence). This CDR3 contains 15 residues. As DNA, the CDR3 is TGTGCCACCAGCAGAGATCGGGGGAATAATTCACCCCTCCACTTT. Its translation: CATSRDRGNNSPLHF. Full variable domain (rest looked up from reference TRBV15 and TRBJ1-6): DAMVIQNPRYQVTQFGKPVTLSCSQTLNHNVMYWYQQKSSQAPKLLFHYYDKDFNNEADTPDNFQSRRPNTSFCFLDIRSPGLGDTAMYLCATSRDRGNNSPLHFGNGTRLTVT.

V and J are TRBV7-9 and TRBJ1-1; TRBD1 matches 7 bases. Germline V gives CDR1 SEHNR, CDR2 FQNEAQ (reference sequence). V shed 5 bases and J 1 base; nucleotides not matched to a gene: 4. The CDR3 spans 14 residues. This CDR3 is CASSMGDRNTEAFF. The CDR3 bases are TGTGCCAGCAGCATGGGGGACAGGAACACTGAAGCTTTCTTT.

The V call is TRBV7-9, the J call TRBJ1-4; a weak D match, TRBD1 (6 bases). The V and J ends lost 3 bases and 7 bases respectively, with 18 bases between them. Germline V lookup: CDR1 SEHNR, CDR2 FQNEAQ (reference sequence). The CDR3 runs to 16 residues. CDR3 in amino acids: CASSLRRSQGSEKLFF. CDR3 sequence (DNA): TGTGCCAGCAGCTTGAGGCGGAGCCAGGGGAGTGAAAAACTGTTTTTT. Full variable domain (rest looked up from reference TRBV7-9 and TRBJ1-4): DTGVSQNPRHKITKRGQNVTFRCDPISEHNRLYWYRQTLGQGPEFLTYFQNEAQLEKSRLLSDRFSAERPKGSFSTLEIQRTEQGDSAMYLCASSLRRSQGSEKLFFGSGTQLSVL.

This clone was seen only once. The chain links TRBV9 to TRBJ2-1, with 8 bases identical to TRBD1. V lost 6 bases to trimming and J lost 5 bases; unmatched junction nucleotides: 10. From germline, CDR1 is SGDLS and CDR2 YYNGEE. The CDR3 sequence is 15 residues long. The CDR3 DNA follows: TGTGCCAGCACCCCAGGGGGCTGGGGAAACAATGAGCAGTTCTTC. Its translation: CASTPGGWGNNEQFF. Full variable domain (remainder filled in from reference TRBV9 and TRBJ2-1): DSGVTQTPKHLITATGQRVTLRCSPRSGDLSVYWYQQSLDQGLQFLIQYYNGEERAKGNILERFSAQQFPDLHSELNLSSLELGDSALYFCASTPGGWGNNEQFFGPGTRLTVL.

The sample holds one count of this clone. The chain employs TRBV6-1 and TRBJ1-1; D is perhaps TRBD1 (6 bases). V shed 4 bases and J shed 3 bases, with 12 bases lying between them. CDR3 size: 14 residues. Per germline, CDR1 MNHNS and CDR2 SASEGT. DNA of the CDR3: TGTGCCAGCAGTGTCAGGGGAGGGGACACTGAAGCTTTCTTT. It specifies CASSVRGGDTEAFF.

The chain employs TRBV2 and TRBJ2-3, with 8 bases that match TRBD1. The CDR3 loop spans 14 amino acids. V trimming: 8 bases; J trimming: 2 bases; junction bases outside the gene matches: 6. CDR1 is SNHLY and CDR2 is FYNNEI in the germline V gene. In DNA, the CDR3 is TGTGCCAGCCGGGACAGGTCACCCACAGATACGCAGTATTTT. Its protein is CASRDRSPTDTQYF.